One and the same sample provided the 15 T cell receptor beta chains below, sequenced in a study of blood T cell repertoires in COVID-19. Assay: immunoSEQ multiplex PCR; the TCRdb copy retains only in-frame clones and omits some. This table holds about 140,000 clones, roughly 81% found once. The sample comprised PBMCs or T cells enriched from blood (not recorded which). All receptors come from a woman between 50 and 59 years old with acute COVID-19.

This chain uses TRBV2 with TRBJ2-5; maybe TRBD2 (7 bases). V lost 5 bases and J 7 bases, leaving 20 bases between the germline ends. CDR1 and CDR2 from the germline V gene are SNHLY and FYNNEI. The CDR3 covers 15 residues. The CDR3 spells CASSWVGGGGRTQYF. Here the CDR3 DNA reads TGTGCCAGCAGTTGGGTCGGAGGGGGGGGTAGGACCCAGTACTTC.

The chain carries TRBV5-1 and TRBJ2-2; the D gene is possibly TRBD2 (5 bases). CDR3 size: 16 residues. Per germline, CDR1 SGHRS and CDR2 YFSETQ. Trimming removed 4 bases from V and 0 bases from J, with 13 bases in between. In DNA form, the CDR3 reads TGCGCCAGCAGCCCCGTTTGGGAGACGAACACCGGGGAGCTGTTTTTT. Translated, it gives CASSPVWETNTGELFF. The entire variable domain, with the rest obtained from reference TRBV5-1 and TRBJ2-2, is as follows: KAGVTQTPRYLIKTRGQQVTLSCSPISGHRSVSWYQQTPGQGLQFLFEYFSETQRNKGNFPGRFSGRQFSNSRSEMNVSTLELGDSALYLCASSPVWETNTGELFFGEGSRLTVL.

V usage is TRBV7-9 and J usage is TRBJ2-4, with a weak D call TRBD2 (5 bases). Germline lookup yields CDR1 SEHNR and CDR2 FQNEAQ (reference sequence). The CDR3 has 16 amino acids. Trimming took off 5 bases at V and 4 bases at J, with 18 bases between the two ends. CDR3 DNA: TGTGCCAGCAGCCCCCGGGGAAGCGAAGGGAAAAACATTCAGTACTTC. Protein: CASSPRGSEGKNIQYF. Full variable domain (outside the CDR3, taken from reference TRBV7-9 and TRBJ2-4): DTGVSQNPRHKITKRGQNVTFRCDPISEHNRLYWYRQTLGQGPEFLTYFQNEAQLEKSRLLSDRFSAERPKGSFSTLEIQRTEQGDSAMYLCASSPRGSEGKNIQYFGAGTRLSVL.

The rearrangement links TRBV12-3 or TRBV12-4 to TRBJ2-5; TRBD2 is a possible D gene (5 bases). V was pared by 6 bases and J by 2 bases, with 10 bases between. The CDR3 loop spans 13 amino acids. Here the CDR3 reads CASSLREQETQYF. CDR3 nucleotide sequence: TGTGCCAGCAGCCTCCGGGAACAAGAGACCCAGTACTTC.

V and J are TRBV4-1 and TRBJ1-1; perhaps TRBD1 as D (5 bases). Trimming stripped 7 bases from V and 3 bases from J, with 12 bases between. This CDR3 is 13 amino acids long. Germline CDR1 is MGHRA and CDR2 is YSYEKL. CDR3 loop: CASTLRADTEAFF. CDR3 coding DNA: TGCGCCAGCACTCTCAGGGCGGACACTGAAGCTTTCTTT.

This chain joins TRBV3-1 (or the pseudogene TRBV3-2) and TRBJ1-2; no reliable D call. Germline V gene lookup returns CDR1 LGHDT and CDR2 YNNKEL (reference sequence). The CDR3 is 13 residues long. Trimming removed 4 bases at V and 5 bases at J, with 11 bases between. The CDR3 DNA sequence: TGTGCCAGCAGCCCCGGGGTTGGGTATGGCTACACCTTC. Translating gives CASSPGVGYGYTF.

This chain links TRBV5-4 with TRBJ2-3; TRBD2 is a possible D gene (6 bases). V was shortened by 9 bases and J by 4 bases, with 18 bases between the two germline ends. CDR3 length equals 14 residues. The germline V gene encodes CDR1 SGHNT and CDR2 YYREEE (reference sequence). Written as DNA, the CDR3 is TGTGCCACTCATAGCGGAGGTGGGCCAGATACGCAGTATTTT. This encodes CATHSGGGPDTQYF.

This chain joins TRBV2 and TRBJ2-1, with TRBD1 matching over 7 bases. Germline V gene sequence: CDR1 SNHLY, CDR2 FYNNEI. CDR3 length: 13 amino acids. The V segment lost 6 bases and the J segment 8 bases; nucleotides outside the gene matches: 7. The CDR3 reads CASSATGIHEQFF. Written as DNA, the CDR3 is TGTGCCAGCAGCGCGACAGGGATCCATGAGCAGTTCTTC.

Only a few counts were recorded for this clone. J is TRBJ2-7 and V is TRBV6-2 or TRBV6-3; TRBD1 agrees at 7 bases. This CDR3 comprises 15 residues. Germline-derived CDR1 and CDR2 are MNHEY and SVGEGT. V gave up 6 bases and J gave up 1 base; unmatched junction bases: 9. The CDR3, as DNA: TGTGCCAGCAGGTACAGGGGATTCGGATCCTACGAGCAGTACTTC. Translating gives CASRYRGFGSYEQYF.

The CDR3 bases are TGTGCCAGCTCACGCAACCAGGGACTAGCGGGAGTATCGGCCGGGGAGCTGTTTTTT. The encoded protein is CASSRNQGLAGVSAGELFF. The chain combines TRBV18 with TRBJ2-2; the match to TRBD2 covers 14 bases. CDR1 KGHSH and CDR2 LQKENI come from the germline V gene. J lost 6 bases, V lost 4 bases, and 13 bases had no gene match. There are 19 residues in the CDR3.

This clone was picked up a small number of times. The chain combines TRBV5-5 with TRBJ2-2, with a possible D match to TRBD2 (5 bases). The germline CDR1 and CDR2 sequences are SGHKS and YYEKEE (reference sequence). The CDR3 consists of 16 residues. V lost 4 bases to trimming and J lost 2 bases, with 15 bases between them. The CDR3 sequence: CASSPVDLQNTGELFF. The DNA of the CDR3 is TGTGCCAGCAGCCCTGTGGACTTGCAAAACACCGGGGAGCTGTTTTTT. Combining the CDR3 with reference TRBV5-5 and TRBJ2-2 gives the whole variable domain DAGVTQSPTHLIKTRGQQVTLRCSPISGHKSVSWYQQVLGQGPQFIFQYYEKEERGRGNFPDRFSARQFPNYSSELNVNALLLGDSALYLCASSPVDLQNTGELFFGEGSRLTVL.

The chain carries TRBV30 and TRBJ1-3; D remains unclear. The CDR3 has 13 amino acids. V lost 1 base and J 3 bases, leaving 7 bases between the germline ends. In germline, CDR1 is GTSNPN, CDR2 SVGIG (reference sequence). For the CDR3, the DNA is TGTGCCTGGAGTGCCCTTTATGGAAACACCATATATTTT. Residues: CAWSALYGNTIYF.

The gene calls are TRBV4-3 and TRBJ2-7; possible D gene TRBD2, 6 bases. In germline, CDR1 is LGHNA, CDR2 YSLEER. The CDR3 length is 14 residues. The V end lost 1 base, the J end lost 5 bases, and 12 bases lay between the germline ends. The CDR3 nucleotides read TGCGCCAGCAGCCAAGGGTGGGGGGACCACGAGCAGTACTTC. Protein product: CASSQGWGDHEQYF.

The gene calls are TRBV15 and TRBJ2-3, with TRBD1 as a possible D gene (6 bases). Germline V gene lookup returns CDR1 LNHNV and CDR2 YYDKDF (reference sequence). This CDR3 spans 16 amino acids. V gave up 2 bases and J gave up 1 base, with 13 bases separating them. Here the CDR3 reads CATSRSQGFGTDTQYF. The DNA for the CDR3 is TGTGCCACCAGCAGATCCCAGGGGTTTGGCACAGATACGCAGTATTTT. The entire variable domain, with the rest obtained from reference TRBV15 and TRBJ2-3, is as follows: DAMVIQNPRYQVTQFGKPVTLSCSQTLNHNVMYWYQQKSSQAPKLLFHYYDKDFNNEADTPDNFQSRRPNTSFCFLDIRSPGLGDTAMYLCATSRSQGFGTDTQYFGPGTRLTVL.

The chain carries TRBV9 and TRBJ2-2; tentative D call: TRBD1 (5 bases). The ends were cut back, 6 bases at V and 3 bases at J, with 9 bases in the middle. In germline, CDR1 is SGDLS, CDR2 YYNGEE. There are 13 residues in the CDR3. CDR3 DNA: TGTGCCAGCACGGTAGGGGACACCGGGGAGCTGTTTTTT. This codes for CASTVGDTGELFF.